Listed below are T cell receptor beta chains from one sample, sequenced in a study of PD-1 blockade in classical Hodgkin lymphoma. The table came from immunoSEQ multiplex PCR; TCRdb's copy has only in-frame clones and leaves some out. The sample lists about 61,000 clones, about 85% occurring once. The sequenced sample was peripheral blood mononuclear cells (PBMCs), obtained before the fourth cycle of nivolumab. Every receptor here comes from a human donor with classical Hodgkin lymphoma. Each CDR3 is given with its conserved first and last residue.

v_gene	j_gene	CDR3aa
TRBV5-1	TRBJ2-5	CASSLSFQETQYF
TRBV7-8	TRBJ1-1	CASSPTGGTEAFF
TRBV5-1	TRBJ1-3	CASSLSTGVDTIYF
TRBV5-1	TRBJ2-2	CASSLGSTGNTGELFF
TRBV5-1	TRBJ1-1	CASSSGQGANTEAFF
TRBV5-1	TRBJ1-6	CASSLSGTNNSPLHF
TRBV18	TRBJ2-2	CASSPNGLAGHTGELFF
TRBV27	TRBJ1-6	CASRDGSSYNSPLHF
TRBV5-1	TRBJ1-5	CASSLVTGSNQPQHF
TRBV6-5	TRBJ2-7	CASRARQAGVGEQYF
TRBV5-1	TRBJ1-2	CASSLEDRAHGYTF
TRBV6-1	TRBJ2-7	CASSTHLDSYEQYF
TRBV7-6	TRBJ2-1	CASSLKGGISTNNEQFF
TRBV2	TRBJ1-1	CASNRQGPGTEAFF
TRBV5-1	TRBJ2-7	CASSLESGLASSYEQYF
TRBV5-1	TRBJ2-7	CASIPLPGDYEQYF
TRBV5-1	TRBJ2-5	CASSSRTGRSGETQYF
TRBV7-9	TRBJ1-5	CASSLPGGQPQHF
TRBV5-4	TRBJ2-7	CASSLGSSGASYEQYF
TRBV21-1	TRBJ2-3	CASSKEPAGGPGTDTQYF
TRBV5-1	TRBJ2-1	CASSLVAGAGEQFF
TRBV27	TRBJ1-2	CASSLSIRVASYGYTF
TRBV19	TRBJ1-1	CASSQRTENTEAFF
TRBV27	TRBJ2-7	CASSVDRDRSEQYF
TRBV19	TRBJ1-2	CASRSPARGQNYGYTF
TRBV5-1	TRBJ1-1	CASSDYTEAFF
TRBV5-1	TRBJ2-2	CASSLAGASGGELFF
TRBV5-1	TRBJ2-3	CASSLGPTDTQYF
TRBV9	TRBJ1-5	CASSGFRRVSNQPQHF
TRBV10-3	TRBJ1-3	CAISDSRTGSGNTIYF
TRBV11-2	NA	CASSLYPDGFYEQYF
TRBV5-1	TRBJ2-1	CASSSFRGTYNEQFF
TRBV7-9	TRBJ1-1	CASSPGPGTEAFF
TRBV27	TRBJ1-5	CASSLERAQPQHF
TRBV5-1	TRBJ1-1	CASFLEGGTEAFF
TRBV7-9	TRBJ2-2	CGGALANTGELFF
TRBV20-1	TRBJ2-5	CSARDPKTQYF
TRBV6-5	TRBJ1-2	CASSYTGTGYYGYTF
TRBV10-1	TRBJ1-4	CASSPGGAQVEKLFF
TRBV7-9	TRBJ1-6	CASSLSGGGNSPLHF
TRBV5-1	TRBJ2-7	CASSWPGQEEQYF
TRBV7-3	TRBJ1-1	CASSKGDGVTEAFF
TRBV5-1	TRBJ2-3	CASSKRAGGDTQYF
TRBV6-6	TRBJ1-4	CASSSDRVSEKLFF
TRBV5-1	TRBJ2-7	CASSLVAGQGAHEQYF
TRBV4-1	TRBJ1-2	CASSHMTGLADRNYGYTF
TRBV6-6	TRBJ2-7	CASSEPDRGFGEQYF
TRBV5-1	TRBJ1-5	CASSLGSNQPQHF
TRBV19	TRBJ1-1	CASRTISSTEAFF
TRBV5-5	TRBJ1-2	CASSSPDRAYGYTF
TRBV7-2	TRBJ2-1	CASGSYNEQFF
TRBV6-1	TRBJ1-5	CASSDLGTGRQPQHF
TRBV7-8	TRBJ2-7	CASSTDRDEQYF
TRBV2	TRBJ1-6	CASQGVPLSPLHF
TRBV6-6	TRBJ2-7	CASTGARDARDEQYF
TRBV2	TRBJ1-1	CASSWGSGNTEAFF
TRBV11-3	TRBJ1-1	CASSLGGAGSEAFF
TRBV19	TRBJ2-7	CASSLRYPSDEQYF
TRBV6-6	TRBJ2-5	CASSRPGRSQETQYF